The 2 T cell receptor beta chains listed next were all sequenced from one sample in a study of blood T cell repertoires in COVID-19. Assay: immunoSEQ multiplex PCR; the TCRdb copy retains only in-frame clones and omits some. The sample shows approximately 89,000 clones, about 74% of them seen only once. Source material: peripheral blood. Source of these receptors: a human donor in a cohort sampled during active COVID-19.

The V call is TRBV5-6, the J call TRBJ1-3, with D unclear. The germline V gene has CDR1 SGHDT and CDR2 YYEEEE. Deletions cut 4 bases from V and 2 bases from J, with 7 bases between. The CDR3 is 13 amino acids. CDR3 residues: CASSPPAGNTIYF. In DNA form, the CDR3 reads TGTGCCAGCAGCCCGCCGGCTGGAAACACCATATATTTT.

This sequence joins TRBV7-2 and TRBJ2-1; 8 positions match TRBD2. Germline V CDR1 and CDR2: SGHTA, FQGNSA. The ends lost 5 bases at V and 6 bases at J; junction bases unmatched: 12. This CDR3 comprises 16 residues. CDR3 residues: CASSPRGGAVGNEQFF. DNA of the CDR3: TGTGCCAGCAGCCCCCGGGGGGGTGCGGTTGGCAATGAGCAGTTCTTC.